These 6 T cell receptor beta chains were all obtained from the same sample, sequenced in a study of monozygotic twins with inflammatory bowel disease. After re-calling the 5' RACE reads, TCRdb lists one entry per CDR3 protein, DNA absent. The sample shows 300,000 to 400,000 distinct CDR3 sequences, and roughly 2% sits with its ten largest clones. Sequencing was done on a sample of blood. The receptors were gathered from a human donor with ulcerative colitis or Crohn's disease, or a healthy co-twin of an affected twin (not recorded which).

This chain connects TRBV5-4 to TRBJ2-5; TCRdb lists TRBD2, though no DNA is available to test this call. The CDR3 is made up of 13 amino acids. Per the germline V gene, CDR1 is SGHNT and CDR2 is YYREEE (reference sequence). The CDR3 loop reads CASSRTSDETQYF.

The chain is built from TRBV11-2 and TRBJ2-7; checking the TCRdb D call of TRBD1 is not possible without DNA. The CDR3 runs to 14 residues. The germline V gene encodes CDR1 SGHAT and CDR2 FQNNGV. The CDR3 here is CASSTLTVYYEQYF.

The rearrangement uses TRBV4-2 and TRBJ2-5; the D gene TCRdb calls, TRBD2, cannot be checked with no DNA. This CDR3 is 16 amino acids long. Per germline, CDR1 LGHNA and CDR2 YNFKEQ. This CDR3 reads CASSQDTSGAQETQYF.

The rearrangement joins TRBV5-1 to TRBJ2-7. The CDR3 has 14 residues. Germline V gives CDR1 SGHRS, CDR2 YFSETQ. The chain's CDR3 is CASSLEALTYEQYF.

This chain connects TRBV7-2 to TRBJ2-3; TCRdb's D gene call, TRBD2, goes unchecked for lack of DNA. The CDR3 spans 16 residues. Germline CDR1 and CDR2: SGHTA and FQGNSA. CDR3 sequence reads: CASSLKEAGGFDTQYF.

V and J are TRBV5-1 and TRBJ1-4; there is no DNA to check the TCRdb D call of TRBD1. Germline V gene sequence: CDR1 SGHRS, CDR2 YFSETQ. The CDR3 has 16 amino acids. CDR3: CASSRRWDPEREKLFF.